In this sample, the clone carrying this T cell receptor beta chain turned up a few times. CDR1 is LGHDT, CDR2 YNNKEL, per germline (reference sequence). The CDR3 extends over 15 amino acids. V was clipped by 8 bases and J by 1 base, with 15 bases between them. The data were obtained in a study of blood T cell repertoires in COVID-19. As for the study in general: COVID-19 samples collected from the United States, Italy and Spain covered acute and convalescent phases. T cells, B-cell-depleted T cells, or PBMCs supplied cDNA or gDNA.

In the authors' methods: Amplification of reference gene primers provided the estimated nucleated cell counts. Method: immunoSEQ multiplex PCR; TCRdb's copy keeps in-frame clones and lacks some. V, J and clone size were drawn from that table, and D and trimming were deduced from the DNA. The repertoire has about 180,000 clones, almost 80% of them found once; the top ten carry approximately 26%. The chain combines TRBV3-1 (or the pseudogene TRBV3-2) with TRBJ1-5; D remains ambiguous. This clonotype was obtained from a woman aged 70-85 years with acute or convalescent COVID-19. The sequenced material came from peripheral blood. The CDR3 here is CASRLHHESNQPQHF. In DNA, the CDR3 is TGTGCCAGCCGACTGCATCACGAAAGCAATCAGCCCCAGCATTTT.